Each of the 2 T cell receptor beta chains below was sequenced from the same sample in a study of T cells in localized non-small cell lung cancer. TCRdb keeps only in-frame clones here, not all; method: immunoSEQ multiplex PCR. The repertoire includes some 78,000 clones, approximately 85% of them detected once, and under 3.5% sits in the top ten. The sequencing here drew on peripheral blood, taken before any cancer treatment. The receptors were sampled from a man aged 35 to 69 with stage I lung adenocarcinoma.

The rearrangement joins TRBV5-1 to TRBJ2-3; TRBD1 matches 8 bases. The CDR3 runs 15 residues. CDR1 and CDR2 (germline): SGHRS, YFSETQ. The junction had 7 bases not matched to a gene; V was cut back by 2 bases and J by 5 bases. CDR3 amino acids: CASSFPRQGQDTQYF. The CDR3 region has the DNA TGCGCCAGCAGCTTCCCTAGACAGGGGCAAGATACGCAGTATTTT.

In nucleotides, the CDR3 is TGTGCCAGCAGCTCTGGACGGCAAGCTTTCTTT. It codes for CASSSGRQAFF. The gene calls are TRBV2 and TRBJ1-1; D ambiguous. Germline V lookup: CDR1 SNHLY, CDR2 FYNNEI. The CDR3 runs 11 residues. V lost 6 bases and J 9 bases, leaving 11 bases between the germline ends. The whole variable domain, remainder taken from reference TRBV2 and TRBJ1-1, is EPEVTQTPSHQVTQMGQEVILRCVPISNHLYFYWYRQILGQKVEFLVSFYNNEISEKSEIFDDQFSVERPDGSNFTLKIRSTKLEDSAMYFCASSSGRQAFFGQGTRLTVV.